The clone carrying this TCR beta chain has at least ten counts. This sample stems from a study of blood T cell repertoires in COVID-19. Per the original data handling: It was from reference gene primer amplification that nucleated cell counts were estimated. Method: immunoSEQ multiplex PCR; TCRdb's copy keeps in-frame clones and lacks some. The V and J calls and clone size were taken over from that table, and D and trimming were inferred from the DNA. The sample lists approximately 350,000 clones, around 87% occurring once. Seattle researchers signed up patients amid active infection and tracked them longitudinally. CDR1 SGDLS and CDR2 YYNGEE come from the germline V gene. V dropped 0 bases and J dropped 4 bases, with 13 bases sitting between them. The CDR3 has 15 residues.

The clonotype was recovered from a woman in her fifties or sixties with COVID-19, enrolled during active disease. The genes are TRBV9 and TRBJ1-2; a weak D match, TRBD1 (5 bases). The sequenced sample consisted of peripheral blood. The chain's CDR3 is CASSVGRQTFYGYTF. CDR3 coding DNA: TGTGCCAGCAGCGTAGGAAGACAGACCTTCTATGGCTACACCTTC.